The 7 T cell receptor beta chains reported below all come from one sample, sequenced in a study of beta chain features in type 1 diabetes. Findings of the study overall: Patients with Type 1 diabetes showed moderately but significantly shorter TCRB CDR3s in all four CD4+ subsets.

For these TCRs, the target antigens are not known. Investigators reverse transcribed all isolated RNA, so they sequenced expressed TCRB transcripts. Clones were read by immunoSEQ multiplex PCR, and TCRdb kept only the in-frame ones, dropping some. The table has 250,000 to 300,000 clones, approximately 25% seen once. The sequencing sample was made of naive CD4+ T cells from blood. The source is a woman aged 25 to 39 with type 1 diabetes.

This clone was seen a handful of times. The chain combines TRBV4-2 with TRBJ2-1; 7 nucleotides align to TRBD2. Looked up from germline, CDR1 is LGHNA and CDR2 is YNFKEQ. The CDR3 is 16 residues long. J gave up 5 bases and V 4 bases, and 11 bases lay outside the gene matches. The CDR3 DNA follows: TGTGCCAGCAGCCCGCTCAATAGCGGGTCAAACAATGAGCAGTTCTTC. Encoded protein: CASSPLNSGSNNEQFF.

The rearrangement uses TRBV6-5 and TRBJ1-2, with 8 bases matching TRBD1. The CDR3 covers 11 residues. CDR1 MNHEY and CDR2 SVGAGI come from the germline V gene. V trimming: 10 bases; J trimming: 6 bases; junction bases outside the gene matches: 4. The CDR3 is CATRTGHGYTF. CDR3 DNA sequence: TGTGCCACTAGGACAGGGCATGGCTACACCTTC.

This clone was seen only a few times. The chain is built from TRBV7-2 and TRBJ2-5; D may be TRBD1 (5 bases). CDR3 length equals 16 residues. CDR1 SGHTA and CDR2 FQGNSA come from the germline V gene. Trimming took 4 bases from V and 2 from J, leaving 17 bases between them. CDR3 in DNA: TGTGCCAGCAGCTACAGGCCCAGCGCTCTGCAAGAGACCCAGTACTTC. Translating gives CASSYRPSALQETQYF.

The gene calls are TRBV4-1 and TRBJ2-5; D might be TRBD2 (5 bases). The V gene lost 0 bases and the J gene lost 5 bases, with 16 bases spanning the gap. CDR3 length equals 16 residues. Germline CDR1 reads MGHRA; CDR2 reads YSYEKL. CDR3 DNA sequence: TGCGCCAGCAGCCAAGATCCCCGGGGTAGCGTGGAGACCCAGTACTTC. It specifies CASSQDPRGSVETQYF.

A few counts support this clone. V gene TRBV2 combines with J gene TRBJ1-2; no firm D call. This CDR3 spans 12 amino acids. From germline, CDR1 is SNHLY and CDR2 FYNNEI. V dropped 7 bases and J dropped 5 bases, with 11 bases sitting between them. CDR3 in DNA: TGTGCCAGCAAGGCGGGAGTATATGGCTACACCTTC. Encoded protein: CASKAGVYGYTF.

The chain has TRBV29-1 and TRBJ2-5; D remains ambiguous. The V end was cut by 7 bases, the J end by 3 bases, with 15 bases between. CDR3 size: 13 residues. Germline CDR1 reads SQVTM; CDR2 reads ANQGSEA. CDR3 in DNA: TGCAGCGCTGCCCGGGTCCTAAAAGAGACCCAGTACTTC. This translates into CSAARVLKETQYF.

This CDR3 reads CASSQGLSAGRNYGYTF. The CDR3 bases are TGCGCCAGCAGCCAAGGACTTTCGGCAGGGAGGAACTATGGCTACACCTTC. V and J are TRBV4-1 and TRBJ1-2, with a weak D call TRBD1 (5 bases). With 1 base removed from V and 2 bases from J, the gap between germline ends came to 17 bases. The CDR3 covers 17 residues. Per germline, CDR1 MGHRA and CDR2 YSYEKL.